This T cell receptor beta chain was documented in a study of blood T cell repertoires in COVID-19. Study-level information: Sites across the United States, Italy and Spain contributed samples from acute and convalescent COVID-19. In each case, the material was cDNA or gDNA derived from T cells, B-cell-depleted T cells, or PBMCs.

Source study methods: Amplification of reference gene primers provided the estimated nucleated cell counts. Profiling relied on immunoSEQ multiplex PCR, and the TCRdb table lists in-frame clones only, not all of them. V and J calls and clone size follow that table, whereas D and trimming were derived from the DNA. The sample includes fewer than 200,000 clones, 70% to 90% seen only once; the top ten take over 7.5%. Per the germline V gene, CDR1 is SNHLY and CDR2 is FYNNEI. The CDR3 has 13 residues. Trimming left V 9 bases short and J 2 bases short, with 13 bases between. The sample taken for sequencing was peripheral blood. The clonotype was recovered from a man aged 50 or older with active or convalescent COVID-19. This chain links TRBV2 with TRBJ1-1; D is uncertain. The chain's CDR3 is CASATAQNTEAFF. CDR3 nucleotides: TGTGCCAGTGCTACAGCACAAAACACTGAAGCTTTCTTT.